The next 25 T cell receptor beta chains were all read from a single sample in a study of vaccination effects on CD4 cells after COVID-19. Sequencing in the ViraFEST assay came after antigen-specific CD4+ T cells had been expanded with viral peptide pools, which were used to stimulate PBMC. The culture ran for around 10 days before CD4+ T cells were isolated. All study participants received two doses of BNT162b2 or mRNA-1273 vaccine. These TCRs' antigens remain unknown. Measured with immunoSEQ multiplex PCR; TCRdb has only the in-frame clones, and not every one. This sample has 12,000 or so clones; roughly 70% occur once, and the top ten carry 7.5% to 9.5%. This material consisted of CD4+ T cells from PBMCs cultured with SARS-CoV-2 spike peptides, taken after COVID-19 vaccination. The receptor source for this set is a human donor who received a COVID-19 vaccine.

In its sample, this clone was seen a few times. This sequence joins TRBV5-5 and TRBJ2-7, with D perhaps assigned TRBD1 or TRBD2 (5 bases each). CDR1 and CDR2 (germline): SGHKS, YYEKEE (reference sequence). This CDR3 has 14 amino acids. Trimming shortened V by 1 base and J by 0 bases, and 8 bases separated the two germline ends. The CDR3 reads CASSLMGDSYEQYF. CDR3 bases: TGTGCCAGCAGCTTGATGGGGGACTCCTACGAGCAGTACTTC.

The chain recombines TRBV19 with TRBJ1-2; 9 bases match TRBD1. The CDR3 has 16 residues. V trimming: 7 bases; J trimming: 6 bases; junction bases outside the gene matches: 15. Germline CDR1 and CDR2: LNHDA and SQIVND (reference sequence). Here the CDR3 DNA reads TGTGCCAGTACACCTCGAACAGGGGGCGCTTTGAATGGCTACACCTTC. Translated, it gives CASTPRTGGALNGYTF.

The rearrangement uses TRBV7-9 and TRBJ1-2; a weak D match, TRBD1 (5 bases). The CDR3 spans 13 residues. V was cut by 1 base and J by 7 bases, with 10 bases left in between. Germline-derived CDR1 and CDR2 are SEHNR and FQNEAQ (reference sequence). The DNA for the CDR3 is TGTGCCAGCAGCTTAGGAAGCGGGGGTGGCTACACCTTC. It yields the protein CASSLGSGGGYTF.

This clone counts as large (0.1 to 1%). This sequence joins TRBV19 and TRBJ2-7, with TRBD2 matching 7 bases. J was trimmed by 3 bases and V by 3 bases; bases with no gene match: 8. CDR3 size: 15 residues. Germline CDR1 is LNHDA and CDR2 is SQIVND (reference sequence). The CDR3 coding sequence is TGTGCCAGTAGTATCAGTCCTAGCGGATTCTACGAGCAGTACTTC. It yields the protein CASSISPSGFYEQYF.

The rearrangement joins TRBV30 to TRBJ2-1, with TRBD1 matching 7 bases. V shed 4 bases and J 0 bases; nucleotides not matched to a gene: 6. In germline, CDR1 is GTSNPN, CDR2 SVGIG (reference sequence). The CDR3 extends over 15 amino acids. The DNA of the CDR3 is TGTGCCTGGACAGGGGGTTCCCTCTCCTACAATGAGCAGTTCTTC. Residues: CAWTGGSLSYNEQFF.

This chain connects TRBV11-2 to TRBJ2-5, with D tentatively TRBD1 or TRBD2 (5 bases each). Trimming stripped 5 bases from V and 0 bases from J, with 7 bases between. This CDR3 has 13 residues. In germline, CDR1 is SGHAT, CDR2 FQNNGV. The CDR3 spells CASSRDHQETQYF. As DNA, the CDR3 is TGTGCCAGCAGCCGGGACCACCAAGAGACCCAGTACTTC. The whole variable domain, filled in from reference TRBV11-2 and TRBJ2-5, reads EAGVAQSPRYKIIEKRQSVAFWCNPISGHATLYWYQQILGQGPKLLIQFQNNGVVDDSQLPKDRFSAERLKGVDSTLKIQPAKLEDSAVYLCASSRDHQETQYFGPGTRLLVL.

The chain employs TRBV25-1 and TRBJ1-4, with D perhaps TRBD1 (6 bases). The V end was cut by 2 bases, the J end by 3 bases, with 7 bases between. Germline-derived CDR1 and CDR2 are MGHDK and SYGVNS. The CDR3 runs 14 residues. The CDR3 coding sequence is TGTGCCAGCAGTGAAACAGGGTCTAATGAAAAACTGTTTTTT. It specifies CASSETGSNEKLFF. The full variable domain, rest sourced from reference TRBV25-1 and TRBJ1-4, is EADIYQTPRYLVIGTGKKITLECSQTMGHDKMYWYQQDPGMELHLIHYSYGVNSTEKGDLSSESTVSRIRTEHFPLTLESARPSHTSQYLCASSETGSNEKLFFGSGTQLSVL.

This chain joins TRBV27 and TRBJ1-2, with a weak D call TRBD1 (5 bases). CDR3 length: 13 residues. Germline V gene lookup returns CDR1 MNHEY and CDR2 SMNVEV (reference sequence). Trimming pared 8 bases from V and 2 bases from J, leaving 12 bases between. CDR3 sequence (DNA): TGTGCCAGCGCTGGGACGGTCAACTATGGCTACACCTTC. Protein sequence: CASAGTVNYGYTF.

This clone was detected once. The rearrangement links TRBV29-1 to TRBJ2-3; the match to TRBD2 covers 11 bases. Germline V CDR1 and CDR2: SQVTM, ANQGSEA. The trim removed 4 bases at V and 4 bases at J, leaving 7 bases unmatched. The CDR3 consists of 15 residues. CDR3 loop: CSVGFSGGAADTQYF. For the CDR3, the DNA is TGCAGCGTTGGGTTTAGCGGGGGGGCCGCAGATACGCAGTATTTT.

This rearrangement joins TRBV5-1 to TRBJ1-1, with 8 bases aligning to TRBD1. This CDR3 has 16 amino acids. In germline, CDR1 is SGHRS, CDR2 YFSETQ. The trim removed 3 bases at V and 1 base at J, leaving 8 bases unmatched. CDR3 protein: CASSSDPGTGNTEAFF. For the CDR3, the DNA is TGCGCCAGCAGCTCGGATCCCGGGACAGGGAACACTGAAGCTTTCTTT.

The rearrangement links TRBV7-9 to TRBJ2-1, with 15 positions matching TRBD2. The CDR3 runs to 16 residues. Unmatched junction bases numbered 3, after V lost 1 base and J lost 8 bases. The germline gives CDR1 SEHNR, CDR2 FQNEAQ (reference sequence). The CDR3 nucleotides are TGTGCCAGCAGCTTAGGGACTAGCGGGGGGGCTCATGAGCAGTTCTTC. This translates into CASSLGTSGGAHEQFF.

This clone appeared once. The rearrangement links TRBV4-3 to TRBJ2-7, with D possibly being TRBD2 (6 bases). V dropped 0 bases and J dropped 6 bases, with 21 bases sitting between them. The length of the CDR3 is 17 residues. In germline, CDR1 is LGHNA, CDR2 YSLEER. CDR3 DNA: TGCGCCAGCAGCCAAGATCCCAGGCCCGGCGTGGGAGGCGAGCAGTACTTC. Translated: CASSQDPRPGVGGEQYF.

The chain recombines TRBV28 with TRBJ2-1, with D possibly matching TRBD2 (5 bases). The length of the CDR3 is 16 residues. Germline CDR1 MDHEN, CDR2 SYDVKM. Trimming took off 2 bases at V and 5 bases at J, with 16 bases between the two ends. The CDR3 region has the DNA TGTGCCAGCAGTTTAATCTGGGATGACGGGGACAATGAGCAGTTCTTC. Translated, it gives CASSLIWDDGDNEQFF.

V and J are TRBV5-1 and TRBJ2-7; TRBD2 aligns across 10 bases. The germline CDR1 and CDR2 sequences are SGHRS and YFSETQ. With V trimmed by 1 base and J by 7 bases, 8 bases remained unmatched. The CDR3 consists of 15 residues. The CDR3 loop is CASSLNPAGGGEQYF. In nucleotides, the CDR3 is TGCGCCAGCAGCTTGAATCCAGCGGGAGGGGGTGAGCAGTACTTC.

This clone was recorded a few times. The J gene is TRBJ1-5, the V gene TRBV10-3; 8 nucleotides agree with TRBD1. Per germline, CDR1 ENHRY and CDR2 SYGVKD. Trimming removed 7 bases from V and 7 bases from J; junction bases left unmatched: 6. This CDR3 comprises 13 residues. The CDR3 protein is CAITQGAAQPQHF. The CDR3 nucleotides read TGTGCCATCACGCAGGGGGCGGCCCAGCCCCAGCATTTT.

This clone has more than one count but fewer than ten. The V call is TRBV6-5, the J call TRBJ2-4; 7 bases are shared with TRBD1. Trimming at V came to 1 base and at J to 7 bases, leaving 1 base not matched to a gene. The CDR3 spans 13 residues. Germline CDR1 MNHEY, CDR2 SVGAGI. Here the CDR3 DNA reads TGTGCCAGCAGTTACTTACAGGGGAACATTCAGTACTTC. Its translation: CASSYLQGNIQYF.

V usage is TRBV7-2 and J usage is TRBJ1-4; D remains ambiguous. The germline V and J ends were trimmed by 3 bases and 8 bases, with 16 bases remaining between them. Germline V CDR1 and CDR2: SGHTA, FQGNSA. The CDR3 totals 15 residues. This CDR3 is CASSLYTGVREKLFF. In nucleotides, the CDR3 is TGTGCCAGCAGCTTGTACACCGGCGTAAGGGAAAAACTGTTTTTT.

V is TRBV28 and J is TRBJ2-5; 12 bases map to TRBD1. The V and J ends lost 5 bases and 7 bases, in that order; junction bases with no gene match: 8. Germline values: CDR1 MDHEN, CDR2 SYDVKM. The CDR3 has 15 residues. The CDR3 DNA reads as TGTGCCAGCAGTCCTCGGGGACAGGGGGCGACGACCCAGTACTTC. Its protein is CASSPRGQGATTQYF.

The J gene is TRBJ2-1, the V gene TRBV6-4; 9 bases are shared with TRBD2. The junction had 6 bases not matched to a gene; V was cut back by 3 bases and J by 9 bases. The CDR3 loop spans 14 amino acids. Germline lookup yields CDR1 MRHNA and CDR2 SNTAGT. Here the CDR3 reads CASSEALAGTEQFF. In DNA, the CDR3 is TGTGCCAGCAGTGAGGCGCTAGCGGGAACTGAGCAGTTCTTC.

This clone showed up just once. The chain links TRBV5-1 to TRBJ1-2, with TRBD1 identical over 7 bases. There are 15 residues in the CDR3. V gave up 5 bases and J gave up 2 bases; unmatched junction bases: 9. Germline V gives CDR1 SGHRS, CDR2 YFSETQ. CDR3 in amino acids: CASSHGPGQNYGYTF. CDR3 DNA: TGCGCCAGCAGTCATGGGCCGGGACAGAACTATGGCTACACCTTC.

This clone is labeled as medium-sized. V is TRBV7-9 and J is TRBJ2-5; D unresolved. This CDR3 spans 12 amino acids. Between the trimmed V and J ends, which lost 11 bases and 2 bases, there was a span of 12 bases. The germline CDR1 and CDR2 sequences are SEHNR and FQNEAQ (reference sequence). DNA for the CDR3: TGTGCCGGCACCCCCTTTCAAGAGACCCAGTACTTC. The encoded protein is CAGTPFQETQYF.

This chain connects TRBV6-2 or TRBV6-3 to TRBJ2-5; 9 bases agree with TRBD1. The CDR3 has 17 amino acids. Germline V gene lookup returns CDR1 MNHEY and CDR2 SVGEGT. The V segment lost 2 bases and the J segment 7 bases; nucleotides outside the gene matches: 14. CDR3 nucleotides: TGTGCCAGCAGTTACCGGCCCAGACAGGGGGAAAGGGGGACCCAGTACTTC. The encoded protein is CASSYRPRQGERGTQYF.

This clone was seen just once. The V and J genes are TRBV5-1 and TRBJ1-1; D possibly corresponds to TRBD1 (5 bases). The CDR3 is made up of 15 amino acids. Germline-derived CDR1 and CDR2 are SGHRS and YFSETQ. V was cut by 4 bases and J by 1 base, with 14 bases left in between. The CDR3 here is CASSLLGRANTEAFF. For the CDR3, the DNA is TGCGCCAGCAGCCTTCTTGGCAGGGCGAACACTGAAGCTTTCTTT.

By frequency in the sample, this clone is large. V is TRBV30 and J is TRBJ1-6, with D tentatively TRBD1 (5 bases). V lost 1 base, J lost 1 base, and 11 bases lay in between. The germline V gene encodes CDR1 GTSNPN and CDR2 SVGIG (reference sequence). The CDR3 runs 16 residues. The chain's CDR3 is CAWSGLGGSYNSPLHF. In DNA, the CDR3 is TGTGCCTGGAGTGGGCTGGGGGGTTCCTATAATTCACCCCTCCACTTT.

The chain uses TRBV6-1 and TRBJ2-5, with a weak D call TRBD1 (6 bases). CDR1 and CDR2 from the germline V gene are MNHNS and SASEGT. V lost 3 bases to trimming and J lost 1 base, with 12 bases between them. The CDR3 is 15 residues long. The CDR3 loop reads CASSEGATRQETQYF. The CDR3 nucleotides read TGTGCCAGCAGTGAGGGGGCCACTCGCCAAGAGACCCAGTACTTC.